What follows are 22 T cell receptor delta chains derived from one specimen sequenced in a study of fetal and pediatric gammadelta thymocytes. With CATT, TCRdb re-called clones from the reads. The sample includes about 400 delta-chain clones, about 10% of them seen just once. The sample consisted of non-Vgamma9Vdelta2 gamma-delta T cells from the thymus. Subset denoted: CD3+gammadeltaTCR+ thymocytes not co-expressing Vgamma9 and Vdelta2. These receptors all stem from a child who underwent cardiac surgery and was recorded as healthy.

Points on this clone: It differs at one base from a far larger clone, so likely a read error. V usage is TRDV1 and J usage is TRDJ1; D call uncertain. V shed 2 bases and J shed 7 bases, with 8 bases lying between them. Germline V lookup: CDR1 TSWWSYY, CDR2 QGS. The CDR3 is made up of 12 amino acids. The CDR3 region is CALGESPSKLIF. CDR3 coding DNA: TGTGCTCTTGGGGAAAGTCCCAGTAAACTCATCTTT.

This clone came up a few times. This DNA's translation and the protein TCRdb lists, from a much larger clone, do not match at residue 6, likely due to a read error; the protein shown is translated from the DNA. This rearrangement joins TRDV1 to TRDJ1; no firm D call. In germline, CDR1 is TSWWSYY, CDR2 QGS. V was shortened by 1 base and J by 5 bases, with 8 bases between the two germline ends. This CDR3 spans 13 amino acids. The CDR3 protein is CALGEPALDKLIF. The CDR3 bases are TGTGCTCTTGGGGAACCAGCGTTGGATAAACTCATCTTT.

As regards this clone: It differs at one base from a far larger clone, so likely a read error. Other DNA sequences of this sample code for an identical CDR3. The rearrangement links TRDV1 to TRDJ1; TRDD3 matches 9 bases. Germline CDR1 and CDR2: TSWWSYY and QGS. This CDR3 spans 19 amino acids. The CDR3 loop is CALGELVFPTGGITDKLIF. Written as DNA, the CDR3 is TGTGCTCTCGGGGAACTAGTCTTTCCTACTGGGGGAATCACCGATAAACTCATCTTT.

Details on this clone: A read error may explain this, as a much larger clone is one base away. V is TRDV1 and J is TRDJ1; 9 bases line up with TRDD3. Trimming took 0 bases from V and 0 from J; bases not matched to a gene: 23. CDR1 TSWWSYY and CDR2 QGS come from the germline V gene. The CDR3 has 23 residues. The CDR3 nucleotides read TGTGCTCTTGGGGAACTGCGCATGAGGTTTCTCCCACTGGGGGACTTGTACACCGATAAACTCATCTTT. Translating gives CALGELRMRFLPLGDLYTDKLIF.

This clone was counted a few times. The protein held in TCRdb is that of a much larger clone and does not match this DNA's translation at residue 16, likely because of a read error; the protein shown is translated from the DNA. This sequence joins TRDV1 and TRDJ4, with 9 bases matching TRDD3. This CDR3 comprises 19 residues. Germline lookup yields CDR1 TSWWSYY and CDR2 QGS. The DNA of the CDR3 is TGTGCTCTTGGGAAGCCGCAGTTTCCTATAACTGGGGGAACCAGACACCTGATCTTT. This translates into CALGKPQFPITGGTRHLIF.

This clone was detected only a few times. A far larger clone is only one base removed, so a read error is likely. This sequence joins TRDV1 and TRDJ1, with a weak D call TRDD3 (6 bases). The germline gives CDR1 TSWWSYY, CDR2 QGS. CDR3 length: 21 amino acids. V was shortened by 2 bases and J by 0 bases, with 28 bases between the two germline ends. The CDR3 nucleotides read TGTGCTCTTGGGGAAGGGATAAGCTCTTGGGGATCCGACTATTACACCGATAAACTCATCTTT. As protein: CALGEGISSWGSDYYTDKLIF.

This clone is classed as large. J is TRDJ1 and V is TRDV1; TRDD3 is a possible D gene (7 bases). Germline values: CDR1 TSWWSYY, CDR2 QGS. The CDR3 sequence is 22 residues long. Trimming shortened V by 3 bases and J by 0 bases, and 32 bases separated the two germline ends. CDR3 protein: CALGEGRLLVLGILPYTDKLIF. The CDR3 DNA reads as TGTGCTCTTGGGGAGGGGCGTCTTCTCGTACTGGGGATCCTACCGTACACCGATAAACTCATCTTT.

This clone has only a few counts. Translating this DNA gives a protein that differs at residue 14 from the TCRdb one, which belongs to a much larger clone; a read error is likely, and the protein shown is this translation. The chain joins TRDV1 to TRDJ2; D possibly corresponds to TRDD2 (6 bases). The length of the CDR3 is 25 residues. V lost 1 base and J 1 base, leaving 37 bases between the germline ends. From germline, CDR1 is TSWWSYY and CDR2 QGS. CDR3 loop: CALGEPSLSLLRGVRHPFLTAQLFF. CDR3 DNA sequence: TGTGCTCTTGGGGAACCTTCGTTGAGCCTCCTACGGGGGGTACGCCATCCTTTTTTGACAGCACAACTCTTCTTT.

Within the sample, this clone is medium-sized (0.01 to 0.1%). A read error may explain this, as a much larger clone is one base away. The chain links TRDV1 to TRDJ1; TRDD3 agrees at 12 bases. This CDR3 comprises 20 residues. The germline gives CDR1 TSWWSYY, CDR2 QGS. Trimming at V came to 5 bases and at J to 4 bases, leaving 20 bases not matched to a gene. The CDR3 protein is CALGKFVLRTGGYRGDKLIF. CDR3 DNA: TGTGCTCTTGGGAAATTCGTCCTCCGTACTGGGGGATACAGGGGCGATAAACTCATCTTT.

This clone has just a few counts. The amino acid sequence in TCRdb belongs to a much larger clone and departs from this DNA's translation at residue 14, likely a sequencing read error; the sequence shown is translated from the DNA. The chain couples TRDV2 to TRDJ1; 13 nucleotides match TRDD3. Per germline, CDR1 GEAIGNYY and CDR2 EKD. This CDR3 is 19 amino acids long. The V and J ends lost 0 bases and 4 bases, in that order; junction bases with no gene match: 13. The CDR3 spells CACDTGVLGDTRRVDKLIF. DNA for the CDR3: TGTGCCTGTGACACCGGGGTACTGGGGGATACGCGGCGAGTCGATAAACTCATCTTT.

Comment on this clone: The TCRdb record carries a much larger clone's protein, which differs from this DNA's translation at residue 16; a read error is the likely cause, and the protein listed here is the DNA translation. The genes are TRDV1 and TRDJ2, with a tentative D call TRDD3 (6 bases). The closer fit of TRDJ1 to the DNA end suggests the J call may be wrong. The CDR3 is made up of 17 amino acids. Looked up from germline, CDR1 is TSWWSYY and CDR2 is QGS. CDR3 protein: CALGEVGGPALTAQLIF. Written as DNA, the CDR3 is TGTGCTCTTGGGGAAGTTGGGGGGCCGGCTTTGACAGCACAACTCATCTTT.

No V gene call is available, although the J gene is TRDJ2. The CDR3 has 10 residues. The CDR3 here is CSALTAQLFF. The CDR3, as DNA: TGTAGTGCTTTGACAGCACAACTCTTCTTT.

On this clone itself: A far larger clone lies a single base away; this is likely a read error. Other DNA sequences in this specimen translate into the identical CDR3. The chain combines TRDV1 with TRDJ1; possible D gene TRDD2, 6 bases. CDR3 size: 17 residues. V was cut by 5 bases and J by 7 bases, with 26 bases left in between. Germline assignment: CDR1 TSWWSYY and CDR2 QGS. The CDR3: CALGNGFLTQLEIKLIF. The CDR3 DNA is TGTGCTCTTGGGAATGGCTTCCTGACCCAATTAGAAATTAAACTCATCTTT.

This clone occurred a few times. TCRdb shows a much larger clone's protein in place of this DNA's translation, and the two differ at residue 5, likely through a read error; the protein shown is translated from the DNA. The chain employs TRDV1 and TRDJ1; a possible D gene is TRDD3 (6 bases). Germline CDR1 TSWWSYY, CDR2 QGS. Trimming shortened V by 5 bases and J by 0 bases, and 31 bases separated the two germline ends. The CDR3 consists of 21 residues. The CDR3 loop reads CALGYGISSWGSDYYTDKLIF. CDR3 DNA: TGTGCTCTTGGGTATGGGATAAGCTCTTGGGGATCCGACTATTACACCGATAAACTCATCTTT.

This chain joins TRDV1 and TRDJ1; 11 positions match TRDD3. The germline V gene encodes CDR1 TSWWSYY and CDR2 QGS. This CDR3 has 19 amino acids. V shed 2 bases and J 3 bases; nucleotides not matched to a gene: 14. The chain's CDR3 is CALGEYRVVLGDISDKLIF. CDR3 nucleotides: TGTGCTCTTGGGGAATATAGAGTGGTACTGGGGGATATCTCCGATAAACTCATCTTT.

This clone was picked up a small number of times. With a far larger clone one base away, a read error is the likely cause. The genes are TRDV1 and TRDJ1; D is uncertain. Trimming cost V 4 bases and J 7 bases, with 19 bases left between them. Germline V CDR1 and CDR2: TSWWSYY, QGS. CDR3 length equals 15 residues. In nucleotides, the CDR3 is TGTGCTCTTGGGGGAGGTCCCCTCCTCCATTTTAAACTCATCTTT. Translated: CALGGGPLLHFKLIF.

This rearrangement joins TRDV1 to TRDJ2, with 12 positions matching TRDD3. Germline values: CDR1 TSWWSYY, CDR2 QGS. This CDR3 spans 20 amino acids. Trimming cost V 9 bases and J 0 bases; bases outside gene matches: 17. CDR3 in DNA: TGTGCTCTCGGAACCGTTATCGTACTGGGGGATACCACTTTGACAGCACAACTCTTCTTT. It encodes CALGTVIVLGDTTLTAQLFF.

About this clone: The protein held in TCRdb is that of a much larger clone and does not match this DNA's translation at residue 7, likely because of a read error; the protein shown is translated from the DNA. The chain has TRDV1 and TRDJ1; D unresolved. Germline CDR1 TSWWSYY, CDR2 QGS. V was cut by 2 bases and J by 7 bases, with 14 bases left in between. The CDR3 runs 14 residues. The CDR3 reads CALGEWTRIGKLIF. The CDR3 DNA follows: TGTGCTCTTGGGGAATGGACACGGATTGGTAAACTCATCTTT.

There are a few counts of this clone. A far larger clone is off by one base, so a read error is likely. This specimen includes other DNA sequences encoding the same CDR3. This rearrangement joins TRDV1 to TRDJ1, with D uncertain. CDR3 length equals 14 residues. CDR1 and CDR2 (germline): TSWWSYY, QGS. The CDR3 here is CALGEQGLPSKLIF. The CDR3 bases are TGTGCTCTTGGAGAACAAGGCCTCCCATCTAAACTCATCTTT.

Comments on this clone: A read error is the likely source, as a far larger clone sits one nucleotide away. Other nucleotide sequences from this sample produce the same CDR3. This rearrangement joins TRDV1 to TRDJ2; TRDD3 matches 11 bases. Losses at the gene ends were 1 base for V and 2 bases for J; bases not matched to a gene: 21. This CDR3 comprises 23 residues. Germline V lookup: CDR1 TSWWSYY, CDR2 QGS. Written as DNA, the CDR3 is TGTGCTCTTGGGGAACCGCTACCCGTACTATGGGGGATACGCTGGCGCTTGACAGCACAACTCTTCTTT. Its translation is CALGEPLPVLWGIRWRLTAQLFF.

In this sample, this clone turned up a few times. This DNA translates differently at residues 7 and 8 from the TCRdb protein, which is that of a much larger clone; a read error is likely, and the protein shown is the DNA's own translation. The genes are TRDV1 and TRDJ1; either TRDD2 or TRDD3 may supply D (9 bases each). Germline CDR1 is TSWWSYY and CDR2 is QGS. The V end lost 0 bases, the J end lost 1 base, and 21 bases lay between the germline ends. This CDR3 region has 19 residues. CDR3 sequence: CALGELGLPTGGITDKLIF. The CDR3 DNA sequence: TGTGCTCTTGGGGAACTAGGCCTTCCTACTGGGGGAATCACCGATAAACTCATCTTT.

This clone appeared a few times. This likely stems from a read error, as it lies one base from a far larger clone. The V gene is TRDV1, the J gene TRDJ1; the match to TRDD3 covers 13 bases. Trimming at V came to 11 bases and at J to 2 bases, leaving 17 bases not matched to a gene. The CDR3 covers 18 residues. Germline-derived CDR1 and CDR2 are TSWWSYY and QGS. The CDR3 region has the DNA TGTGCTATCGGAACCGTTATCGTACTGGGGGATACGACCGATAAACTCATCTTT. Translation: CAIGTVIVLGDTTDKLIF.